The rows below give T cell receptor beta chains drawn from one sample of a study of blood T cell repertoires in COVID-19. Here immunoSEQ multiplex PCR was the method, and the copy in TCRdb shows in-frame clones only, minus some. The sample gives 25,000 to 35,000 clones, roughly nine tenths of which show up once; 15% to 20% is in the top ten. Sequenced sample: peripheral blood. These receptors were collected from a man at least 80 years old with acute or convalescent COVID-19. Both conserved end residues are part of each CDR3. A D gene is named only where the DNA matches it firmly. Size is omitted from some rows. Given values are once, few, many or a class for expanded clones.

NA,NA,TRBJ1-1,TRBV24-1,TGTGCCACCAGTGACCGCCAGGGGCCGGGCCGAGCTTTCTTT,CATSDRQGPGRAFF
NA,NA,TRBJ1-5,TRBV6-5,TGTGCCAGCTCCCGGACAGAGAATCAGCCCCAGCATTTT,CASSRTENQPQHF
NA,NA,TRBJ1-1,TRBV7-3,TGTGCCAGCAGCTTAATACAGGGTGATGAAGCTTTCTTT,CASSLIQGDEAFF
few,NA,TRBJ1-1,TRBV5-5,TGTGCCAGCAGCTTGGGTGCGGGGAACACTGAAGCTTTCTTT,CASSLGAGNTEAFF
once,NA,TRBJ2-7,TRBV5-6,TGTGCCAGCAGCCTCCCCGGGGGGCCCTACGAGCAGTACTTC,CASSLPGGPYEQYF
NA,TRBD1,TRBJ1-1,TRBV28,TGTGCCATCCTAGGACAGGGCCGTGAAGCTTTCTTT,CAILGQGREAFF
once,TRBD1,TRBJ2-2,TRBV25-1,TGTGCCAGCAGTGAATCCCAGGGGGCGCATACCGGGGAGCTGTTTTTT,CASSESQGAHTGELFF
NA,NA,TRBJ1-6,TRBV5-6,TGTGCCAGCAGCTTGGGAGGGTCAGGCACTAATTCACCCCTCCACTTT,CASSLGGSGTNSPLHF
NA,NA,TRBJ1-2,TRBV29-1,TGCAGCGTAACAAGCGGGGACTACTATGGCTACACCTTC,CSVTSGDYYGYTF
NA,TRBD2,TRBJ2-5,TRBV5-1,TGCGCCAGCAGCTCACGGCCTAGCGGGGGGGCCGTAGAGACCCAGTACTTC,CASSSRPSGGAVETQYF
NA,NA,TRBJ2-7,TRBV5-1,TGCGCCAGCAGCTTAAGGTCGGACACGGCAGACGAGCAGTACTTC,CASSLRSDTADEQYF
NA,TRBD1,TRBJ1-2,TRBV2,TGTGCCAGCAATGGACAGGGGGCTAGCTATGGCTACACCTTC,CASNGQGASYGYTF
NA,TRBD1,TRBJ1-1,TRBV19,TGTGCCAGTAGTTCGACAGGGGGCAGGACTGAAGCTTTCTTT,CASSSTGGRTEAFF
NA,TRBD1,TRBJ2-3,TRBV19,TGTGCCAGTAGTATAGGGCAGGGACAGGGGCTCACAGATACGCAGTATTTT,CASSIGQGQGLTDTQYF
NA,NA,TRBJ2-6,TRBV11-3,TGTGCCAGCAGCCAGGACAGAGGAACTGGGGCCAACGTCCTGACTTTC,CASSQDRGTGANVLTF
NA,NA,TRBJ1-1,TRBV7-8,TGTGCCAGCAGCTTAGTTGGCGGGGGAAACACTGAAGCTTTCTTT,CASSLVGGGNTEAFF
once,NA,TRBJ2-1,TRBV7-8,TGTGCCAGCAGCTTACTAGCCTATTTAGCAGGCAATGAGCAGTTCTTC,CASSLLAYLAGNEQFF
NA,TRBD1,TRBJ1-2,TRBV2,TGTGCCAGCAGACCGACAGGGACCACCTATGGCTACACCTTC,CASRPTGTTYGYTF
NA,NA,TRBJ2-7,TRBV7-2,TGTGCCAGCAGCCTTCGGACAGTCCCCTACGAGCAGTACTTC,CASSLRTVPYEQYF
NA,NA,TRBJ1-5,TRBV19,TGTGCCAGTAATTTTCAACAGGGCAATCAGCCCCAGCATTTT,CASNFQQGNQPQHF
NA,NA,TRBJ1-1,TRBV19,TGTGCCAGTACCCGATCACGCGCAACTGAAGCTTTCTTT,CASTRSRATEAFF
NA,NA,TRBJ1-6,TRBV6-5,TGTGCCGCCAGTAGGAGCTCCTATAATTCACCCCTCCACTTT,CAASRSSYNSPLHF
NA,NA,TRBJ2-5,TRBV30,TGTGCCTGGAGTAACCGCCGGCGGGAGACCCAGTACTTC,CAWSNRRRETQYF
NA,NA,TRBJ1-5,TRBV7-9,TGTGCCAGCAGCTTAGGATCCGGGGTTGGCAATCAGCCCCAGCATTTT,CASSLGSGVGNQPQHF